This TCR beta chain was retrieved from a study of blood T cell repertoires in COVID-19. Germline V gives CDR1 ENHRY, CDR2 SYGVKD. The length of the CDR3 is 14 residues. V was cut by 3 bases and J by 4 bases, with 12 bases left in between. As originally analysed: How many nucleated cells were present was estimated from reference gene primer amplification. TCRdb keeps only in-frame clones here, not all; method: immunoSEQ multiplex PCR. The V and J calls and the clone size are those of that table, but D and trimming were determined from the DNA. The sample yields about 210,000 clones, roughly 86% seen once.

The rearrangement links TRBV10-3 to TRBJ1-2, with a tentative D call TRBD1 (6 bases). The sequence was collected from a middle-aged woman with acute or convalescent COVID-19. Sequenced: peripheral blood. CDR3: CAISDPKGGYGYTF. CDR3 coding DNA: TGTGCCATCAGTGACCCCAAAGGGGGCTATGGCTACACCTTC.